A single sample gave rise to the 15 T cell receptor beta chains below, sequenced in a study of cytomegalovirus exposure and HLA in healthy donors. Some clones are missing from TCRdb's copy, which holds only in-frame ones; the method was immunoSEQ multiplex PCR. This sample carries about 140,000 clones, 70% to 90% of them seen once, and the ten largest clones take approximately 7.5%. The material sequenced was PBMCs. These receptors were collected from a woman between 18 and 30 years old in good health and CMV-seropositive.

CDR3 loop: CASTRQGTGELFF. In DNA form, the CDR3 reads TGTGCCAGCACCAGACAGGGTACCGGGGAGCTGTTTTTT. This chain connects TRBV27 to TRBJ2-2; TRBD1 agrees at 7 bases. The CDR3 has 13 amino acids. The junction had 4 bases not matched to a gene; V was cut back by 7 bases and J by 5 bases. The germline CDR1 and CDR2 sequences are MNHEY and SMNVEV (reference sequence).

The chain uses TRBV7-2 and TRBJ1-1; no clear D. The CDR3 covers 14 residues. Germline CDR1 reads SGHTA; CDR2 reads FQGNSA. The V and J ends lost 7 bases and 1 base respectively, with 13 bases between them. This CDR3 is CASTERNWNTEAFF. DNA of the CDR3: TGTGCCAGCACCGAGAGGAATTGGAACACTGAAGCTTTCTTT.

This chain connects TRBV20-1 to TRBJ2-7, with D unclear. CDR3 length equals 11 residues. The germline gives CDR1 DFQATT, CDR2 SNEGSKA (reference sequence). Written as DNA, the CDR3 is TGCAGCTCCTCCTCTTCCTACGAGCAGTACTTC. Translation: CSSSSSYEQYF.

This sequence joins TRBV6-1 and TRBJ1-2; D gene uncertain. Trimming took off 5 bases at V and 8 bases at J, with 9 bases between the two ends. CDR3 length: 11 amino acids. The V gene's germline CDR1 is MNHNS and CDR2 SASEGT. CDR3 in DNA: TGTGCCAGCAGTATGACTGACGGCTACACCTTC. Its protein product is CASSMTDGYTF.

This clone showed up just once. V gene TRBV28 combines with J gene TRBJ1-2; tentatively, D is TRBD1 (6 bases). The CDR3 covers 13 residues. V was trimmed by 5 bases and J by 3 bases, leaving 10 bases between them. Per the germline V gene, CDR1 is MDHEN and CDR2 is SYDVKM. The CDR3 DNA reads as TGTGCCAGCAGTCCCGGGACATACTATGGCTACACCTTC. Its protein is CASSPGTYYGYTF.

With respect to this clone: Additional DNA sequences in this sample encode the identical CDR3. The chain recombines TRBV5-1 with TRBJ2-3, with 8 bases aligning to TRBD1. J was trimmed by 3 bases and V by 0 bases; bases with no gene match: 3. There are 15 residues in the CDR3. Germline V gene data show CDR1 as SGHRS and CDR2 as YFSETQ. The chain's CDR3 is CASSLEGQGTDTQYF. CDR3 DNA sequence: TGCGCCAGCAGCTTGGAAGGACAGGGAACAGATACGCAGTATTTT.

The J gene is TRBJ1-6, the V gene TRBV6-1; 9 bases line up with TRBD1. Germline V gene sequence: CDR1 MNHNS, CDR2 SASEGT. V dropped 6 bases and J dropped 9; count of bases not matched to a gene: 6. This CDR3 has 14 residues. This CDR3 is CASSADRGSSPLHF. The CDR3 DNA sequence: TGTGCCAGCAGCGCCGACAGGGGGAGTTCACCCCTCCACTTT.

This clone was seen more than once but under ten times. The chain uses TRBV18 and TRBJ1-4; a weak D match, TRBD1 (6 bases). V was clipped by 3 bases and J by 2 bases, with 10 bases between them. The CDR3 has 15 residues. Germline CDR1 and CDR2: KGHSH and LQKENI. The DNA of the CDR3 is TGTGCCAGCTCACCGGGGGCGGAGACTAATGAAAAACTGTTTTTT. This translates into CASSPGAETNEKLFF. Together with reference TRBV18 and TRBJ1-4, the CDR3 gives the full variable domain: NAGVMQNPRHLVRRRGQEARLRCSPMKGHSHVYWYRQLPEEGLKFMVYLQKENIIDESGMPKERFSAEFPKEGPSILRIQQVVRGDSAAYFCASSPGAETNEKLFFGSGTQLSVL.

The rearrangement links TRBV29-1 to TRBJ2-1; 8 bases are shared with TRBD1. This CDR3 is built from 11 residues. V lost 7 bases, J lost 7 bases, and 3 bases stayed unmatched. From germline, CDR1 is SQVTM and CDR2 ANQGSEA. The CDR3 DNA sequence: TGCAGCGCGGGACAGGTGAATGAGCAGTTCTTC. It is translated as CSAGQVNEQFF.

The chain carries TRBV5-1 and TRBJ2-5; TRBD1 matches at 9 bases. Looked up from germline, CDR1 is SGHRS and CDR2 is YFSETQ. This CDR3 has 14 residues. Losses at the gene ends were 4 bases for V and 7 bases for J; bases not matched to a gene: 8. The CDR3 DNA sequence: TGCGCCAGCAGCCCGGGACAGGGCGATGGGACCCAGTACTTC. Its protein is CASSPGQGDGTQYF.

This chain connects TRBV5-1 to TRBJ2-2, with D possibly being TRBD2 (6 bases). The CDR3 sequence is 17 residues long. Germline V gives CDR1 SGHRS, CDR2 YFSETQ. The germline V and J ends were trimmed by 1 base and 5 bases, with 18 bases remaining between them. CDR3 DNA sequence: TGCGCCAGCAGCTTGAGAGAGGGACGGGGGAGGACCGGGGAGCTGTTTTTT. Amino acids: CASSLREGRGRTGELFF.

This chain joins TRBV4-2 and TRBJ2-1; tentative D call: TRBD2 (5 bases). Germline CDR1 and CDR2: LGHNA and YNFKEQ. The CDR3 is 15 amino acids. Trimming cost V 1 base and J 6 bases, with 13 bases left between them. CDR3 sequence: CASSQVEGTSNEQFF. In DNA, the CDR3 is TGTGCCAGCAGCCAAGTCGAGGGTACAAGCAATGAGCAGTTCTTC.

The V gene is TRBV2, the J gene TRBJ2-3, with a tentative D call TRBD1 (7 bases). The ends were cut back, 3 bases at V and 4 bases at J, with 11 bases in the middle. The germline CDR1 and CDR2 sequences are SNHLY and FYNNEI. The CDR3 runs 14 residues. CDR3 sequence reads: CASSDQGGPDTQYF. The DNA of the CDR3 is TGTGCCAGCAGTGATCAGGGGGGTCCAGATACGCAGTATTTT.

The V call is TRBV7-9, the J call TRBJ1-1; a weak D match, TRBD1 (6 bases). Trimming shortened V by 3 bases and J by 6 bases, and 17 bases separated the two germline ends. The CDR3 consists of 15 residues. Germline CDR1 reads SEHNR; CDR2 reads FQNEAQ (reference sequence). This CDR3 is CASSFGGGGKAEAFF. The CDR3, as DNA: TGTGCCAGCAGCTTTGGAGGCGGGGGCAAGGCTGAAGCTTTCTTT.

V is TRBV19 and J is TRBJ2-5; 8 bases are shared with TRBD2. The CDR3 spans 14 residues. The ends lost 6 bases at V and 7 bases at J; junction bases unmatched: 10. Germline V CDR1 and CDR2: LNHDA, SQIVND (reference sequence). The CDR3 here is CASSLAAGEGTQYF. The CDR3 DNA reads as TGTGCCAGTAGCCTCGCAGCGGGGGAAGGGACCCAGTACTTC. Filled out from reference TRBV19 and TRBJ2-5, the complete variable domain reads DGGITQSPKYLFRKEGQNVTLSCEQNLNHDAMYWYRQDPGQGLRLIYYSQIVNDFQKGDIAEGYSVSREKKESFPLTVTSAQKNPTAFYLCASSLAAGEGTQYFGPGTRLLVL.